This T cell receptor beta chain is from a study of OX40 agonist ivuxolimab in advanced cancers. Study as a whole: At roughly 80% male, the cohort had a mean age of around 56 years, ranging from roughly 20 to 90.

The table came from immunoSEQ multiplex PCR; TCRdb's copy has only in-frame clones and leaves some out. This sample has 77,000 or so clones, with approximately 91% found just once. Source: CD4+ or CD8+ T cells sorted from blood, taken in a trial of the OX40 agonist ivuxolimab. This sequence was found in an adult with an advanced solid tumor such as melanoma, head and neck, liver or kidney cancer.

DNA of the CDR3: TGTGCCAGCATAGAACAGGGACCCAAAGAGACCCAGTACTTC. Amino acids: CASIEQGPKETQYF. V gene TRBV6-5 combines with J gene TRBJ2-5, with D possibly TRBD1 on 6 matching bases. CDR3 size: 14 residues. With 7 bases removed from V and 3 bases from J, the gap between germline ends came to 15 bases. The germline CDR1 and CDR2 sequences are MNHEY and SVGAGI.